This TCR beta chain stems from a study of CD8 T cells in ankylosing spondylitis. Study-level findings and limits: There was a TCR beta motif, made of eight highly homologous variants, that appeared characteristic of ankylosing spondylitis blood. Past research had described some motif variants in reactive arthritis synovial fluid and blood.

Germline CDR1 is SGHRS and CDR2 is YFSETQ. Trimming took off 4 bases at V and 6 bases at J, with 10 bases between the two ends. The CDR3 runs 12 residues. This clonotype turned up a few times. Its antigen is as yet unknown. Generation of TCR beta libraries employed quantitative 5'-RACE incorporating molecular barcodes. MiXCR was run by TCRdb on the 5' RACE reads, yielding one entry per CDR3 protein. This table has some 700,000 distinct CDR3 sequences, roughly 20% appearing once. The chain recombines TRBV5-1 with TRBJ1-2; a weak D match, TRBD1 (6 bases). The material sequenced was blood, either unsorted or a sorted T cell fraction (not recorded which). This sequence originates from a male donor with ankylosing spondylitis. DNA of the CDR3: TGCGCCAGCAGCCCACAGGGAGATGGCTACACCTTC. This translates into CASSPQGDGYTF.